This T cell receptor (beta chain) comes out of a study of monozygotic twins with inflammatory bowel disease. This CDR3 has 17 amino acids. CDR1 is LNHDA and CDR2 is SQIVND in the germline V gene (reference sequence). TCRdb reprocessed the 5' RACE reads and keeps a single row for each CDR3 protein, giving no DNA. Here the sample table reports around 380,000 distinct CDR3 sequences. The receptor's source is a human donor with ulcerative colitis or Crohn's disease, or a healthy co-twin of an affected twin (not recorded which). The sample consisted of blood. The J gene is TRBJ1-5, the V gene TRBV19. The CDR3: CASSTDTWTVSNQPQHF.